One sample yielded the 8 T cell receptor beta chains listed below, sequenced in a study of T cells in Graves' hyperthyroidism and ophthalmopathy. The source material, RNA transcripts, was used to amplify TCR beta CDR3 regions. Using the HTBI primer set, a first-round RT-PCR was run on the TCR CDR3. TCRdb analysed the multiplex PCR reads with MiXCR anew, one entry per CDR3 protein. The sample has about 400,000 distinct CDR3 sequences; over 10% are singletons. Sequencing was performed on blood. The source is a woman between 18 and 30 years old with Graves' hyperthyroidism.

The V and J genes are TRBV9 and TRBJ1-5; perhaps TRBD1 as D (5 bases). The V and J ends lost 3 bases and 0 bases respectively, with 10 bases between them. CDR1 and CDR2 from the germline V gene are SGDLS and YYNGEE. The CDR3 contains 15 residues. The CDR3 is CASSEGPDSNQPQHF. The CDR3 DNA reads as TGTGCCAGCAGCGAGGGGCCGGATAGCAATCAGCCCCAGCATTTT.

This clonotype was picked up a small number of times. V and J are TRBV9 and TRBJ2-1; 9 bases are shared with TRBD2. The CDR3 extends over 14 amino acids. V shed 3 bases and J 4 bases; nucleotides not matched to a gene: 2. Germline-derived CDR1 and CDR2 are SGDLS and YYNGEE. The CDR3 nucleotides are TGTGCCAGCAGCGGGACTAGCGTATACAATGAGCAGTTCTTC. Its protein product is CASSGTSVYNEQFF.

This chain connects TRBV28 to TRBJ1-6, with D unresolved. Germline V gene data show CDR1 as MDHEN and CDR2 as SYDVKM. The CDR3 totals 13 residues. V lost 7 bases, J lost 8 bases, and 12 bases lay in between. The CDR3 region is CASKTSPDSPLHF. In DNA, the CDR3 is TGTGCCAGCAAAACATCCCCGGATTCACCCCTCCACTTT.

This clonotype has a count of ten or more. This chain links TRBV20-1 with TRBJ1-2, with D tentatively TRBD1 (5 bases). The germline V gene has CDR1 DFQATT and CDR2 SNEGSKA (reference sequence). V was pared by 3 bases and J by 4 bases, with 9 bases between. The CDR3 is 12 amino acids. The CDR3 bases are TGCAGTGCTAGGGCAGGGCCCTATGGCTACACCTTC. Amino acids: CSARAGPYGYTF.

This clonotype was counted many times. The chain links TRBV20-1 to TRBJ2-1; D is perhaps TRBD1 (6 bases). Trimming cost V 1 base and J 8 bases, with 15 bases left between them. The germline V gene encodes CDR1 DFQATT and CDR2 SNEGSKA (reference sequence). The CDR3 is made up of 14 amino acids. The CDR3 DNA is TGCAGTGCTAGAGCTCAGGGGACCCATCATGAGCAGTTCTTC. As protein: CSARAQGTHHEQFF.

This clonotype appeared a few times. The chain is built from TRBV9 and TRBJ2-4, with D possibly TRBD1 on 5 matching bases. Trimming pared 0 bases from V and 6 bases from J, leaving 13 bases between. From germline, CDR1 is SGDLS and CDR2 YYNGEE. CDR3 length: 15 amino acids. DNA for the CDR3: TGTGCCAGCAGCGTAGGGGGCCAACCACCAAACATTCAGTACTTC. It translates to CASSVGGQPPNIQYF.

This clonotype was recorded many times. The chain employs TRBV20-1 and TRBJ2-5; D is possibly TRBD2 (5 bases). The V gene lost 2 bases and the J gene lost 0 bases, with 7 bases spanning the gap. Per germline, CDR1 DFQATT and CDR2 SNEGSKA (reference sequence). This CDR3 contains 13 residues. CDR3 region: CSARRGHQETQYF. CDR3 DNA: TGCAGTGCTAGACGAGGGCACCAAGAGACCCAGTACTTC.

This clonotype was picked up many times. The V call is TRBV20-1, the J call TRBJ1-3; D perhaps matches TRBD1 (5 bases). The CDR3 sequence is 16 residues long. Per the germline V gene, CDR1 is DFQATT and CDR2 is SNEGSKA (reference sequence). V was trimmed by 3 bases and J by 0 bases, leaving 15 bases between them. The DNA of the CDR3 is TGCAGTGCTAGTCAGGGAAATACTTTCTCTGGAAACACCATATATTTT. Its translation: CSASQGNTFSGNTIYF.